Listed below are T cell receptor beta chains from one sample, sequenced in a study of cytomegalovirus exposure and HLA in healthy donors. Measured with immunoSEQ multiplex PCR; TCRdb has only the in-frame clones, and not every one. The sample yields around 20,000 clones, under 98% seen once. Sequenced input: PBMCs. The receptors were sampled from a man aged 30 to 45 in good health and CMV-seropositive. CDR3s include the opening cysteine and the closing phenylalanine or tryptophan. A D gene is named only where the DNA matches it firmly. Size tells how often a clone was seen (once, few, many) or the class of an expanded clone, and some rows leave it out.

j_call | d_call | v_call | clone_size | cdr3_aa | cdr3_nt
TRBJ1-3 | - | TRBV14 | - | CASSPISSGNTIYF | TGTGCCAGCAGTCCTATAAGCTCTGGAAACACCATATATTTT
TRBJ2-7 | - | TRBV7-2 | - | CASSLRNLRDSYSYEQYF | TGTGCCAGCAGCTTACGAAACCTTCGGGACTCCTACTCCTACGAGCAGTACTTC
TRBJ1-2 | TRBD1 | TRBV28 | - | CASSFPRSRDSYGYTF | TGTGCCAGCAGTTTCCCCAGGAGTAGGGACAGCTATGGCTACACCTTC
TRBJ1-4 | - | TRBV13 | - | CASSLGRAGEKLFF | TGTGCCAGCAGCTTAGGCAGGGCTGGTGAAAAACTGTTTTTT
TRBJ2-1 | - | TRBV11-2 | - | CASSLGPPRDEQFF | TGTGCCAGCAGCTTGGGGCCCCCTCGGGATGAGCAGTTCTTC
TRBJ2-3 | TRBD2 | TRBV7-9 | - | CASPPSGKSDTQYF | TGTGCCAGCCCCCCTAGCGGGAAATCAGATACGCAGTATTTT
TRBJ2-1 | TRBD2 | TRBV9 | - | CASSSSTPSQSGTRLPEQFF | TGTGCCAGCAGCTCGAGCACCCCTTCCCAATCCGGGACTAGGCTGCCTGAGCAGTTCTTC
TRBJ1-5 | - | TRBV6-1 | - | CASGRREGGNQPQHF | TGTGCCAGCGGGAGGCGGGAAGGGGGCAATCAGCCCCAGCATTTT
TRBJ2-2 | - | TRBV5-1 | - | CASSLASSAGELFF | TGCGCCAGCAGCTTGGCTAGTAGCGCCGGGGAGCTGTTTTTT
TRBJ1-2 | - | TRBV15 | once | CATSRVNIYDGRTAIYGYTF | TGTGCCACCAGCAGAGTAAATATTTACGATGGGCGGACAGCCATCTATGGCTACACCTTC
TRBJ2-1 | - | TRBV18 | - | CASSPLSGSSYNEQFF | TGTGCCAGCTCACCACTGAGCGGGTCCTCCTACAATGAGCAGTTCTTC
TRBJ2-1 | - | TRBV28 | - | CASSIPSGTRTYNEQFF | TGTGCCAGCAGTATTCCCTCCGGGACAAGGACCTACAATGAGCAGTTCTTC
TRBJ2-7 | - | TRBV7-9 | - | CASSLEGSRGSGEQYF | TGTGCCAGCAGCTTAGAGGGGTCTCGGGGGTCGGGCGAGCAGTACTTC
TRBJ1-1 | TRBD1 | TRBV5-1 | - | CASSTDIQGDTEAFF | TGCGCCAGCAGCACGGATATACAGGGGGACACTGAAGCTTTCTTT
TRBJ2-3 | - | TRBV7-8 | - | CASSSPGGDTQYF | TGTGCCAGCAGCTCTCCCGGGGGAGATACGCAGTATTTT
TRBJ2-7 | - | TRBV11-2 | - | CASSLGLAEQYF | TGTGCCAGCAGCCTAGGGTTGGCAGAGCAGTACTTC
TRBJ1-2 | - | TRBV10-2 | - | CASSEGWRGTYGYTF | TGCGCCAGCAGTGAAGGATGGAGGGGTACCTATGGCTACACCTTC
TRBJ1-1 | TRBD1 | TRBV14 | - | CASSRERQGPNVNTEAFF | TGTGCCAGCAGCCGCGAGAGACAGGGACCAAACGTGAACACTGAAGCTTTCTTT
TRBJ1-1 | TRBD1 | TRBV7-9 | - | CASSPRQGAGTEAFF | TGTGCCAGCAGCCCCCGACAGGGGGCAGGCACTGAAGCTTTCTTT
TRBJ2-7 | TRBD1 | TRBV28 | - | CASSPPRQGAHHLYF | TGTGCCAGCAGTCCTCCGAGACAGGGCGCCCACCATCTGTACTTC
TRBJ2-2 | - | TRBV13 | - | CASSHLSRGELFF | TGTGCCAGCAGCCACCTCTCCCGGGGGGAGCTGTTTTTT
TRBJ2-5 | - | TRBV6-1 | - | CASSEVRSQGSRGETQYF | TGTGCCAGCAGTGAAGTAAGGAGCCAGGGCTCTCGCGGAGAGACCCAGTACTTC
TRBJ2-7 | TRBD2 | TRBV6-1 | - | CASRSSRGRSYEQYF | TGTGCCAGCAGGTCCTCCCGCGGGAGATCCTACGAGCAGTACTTC
TRBJ2-7 | - | TRBV28 | - | CASSAWRTAGTYEQYF | TGTGCCAGCAGTGCGTGGAGGACAGCAGGGACCTACGAGCAGTACTTC
TRBJ1-1 | - | TRBV28 | - | CASTAGRVKKAFF | TGTGCCAGCACGGCAGGGAGGGTAAAGAAAGCTTTCTTT
TRBJ1-1 | - | TRBV5-1 | - | CASSLRQYTEAFF | TGCGCCAGCAGCTTGAGACAGTACACTGAAGCTTTCTTT
TRBJ1-2 | TRBD1 | TRBV5-1 | - | CASSLETGVNYGYTF | TGCGCCAGCAGCTTGGAGACAGGGGTGAACTATGGCTACACCTTC
TRBJ1-1 | - | TRBV30 | - | CAWSHYRSDTEAFF | TGTGCCTGGAGTCATTACAGGTCAGACACTGAAGCTTTCTTT
TRBJ2-7 | - | TRBV4-2 | - | CASSAHRDSYEQYF | TGTGCCAGCAGCGCTCACAGGGACTCCTACGAGCAGTACTTC
TRBJ2-1 | TRBD2 | TRBV28 | - | CASSSWTSGAREQFF | TGTGCCAGCAGCAGCTGGACTAGCGGGGCCAGGGAGCAGTTCTTC
TRBJ1-2 | - | TRBV28 | - | CASSLTYGGYTF | TGTGCCAGCAGTCTGACTTATGGGGGCTACACCTTC
TRBJ2-6 | - | TRBV27 | - | CASRGWDNPTSGANVLTF | TGTGCCAGCAGAGGTTGGGACAACCCCACCTCTGGGGCCAACGTCCTGACTTTC
TRBJ1-2 | - | TRBV28 | - | CASSYRILGNYGYTF | TGTGCCAGCAGCTACAGGATTCTGGGGAACTATGGCTACACCTTC